One and the same sample provided the 14 T cell receptor beta chains below, sequenced in a study of shared clonotypes between healthy human individuals. Naivety among CD8 cells was defined by CD45RO negativity and positive CCR7 selection, thereby excluding terminally differentiated effector memory CD45RA+ cells. Only in-frame clones appear in the TCRdb table, and some are missing; sequencing was by immunoSEQ multiplex PCR. The sample consists of more than 2 million clones, 85% to 95% of them appearing once. The sample comprised naive CD8+ T cells from PBMCs. The receptors were sampled from a man in his late teens or twenties in good health. Some clones in this sample may be carry-over from other donors' samples.

Notes on this clone: Other DNA sequences from this sample encode an identical CDR3 as well. The chain carries TRBV27 and TRBJ2-7; D might be TRBD2 (6 bases). Germline loops: CDR1 MNHEY, CDR2 SMNVEV (reference sequence). The CDR3 has 16 residues. Trimming pared 0 bases from V and 0 bases from J, leaving 12 bases between. The CDR3 coding sequence is TGTGCCAGCAGTTTATCCGTTAGCGGCAGCTCCTACGAGCAGTACTTC. Translating it yields CASSLSVSGSSYEQYF.

V and J are TRBV6-1 and TRBJ2-1; TRBD2 is a possible D gene (6 bases). This CDR3 is 14 amino acids long. The germline gives CDR1 MNHNS, CDR2 SASEGT. The V end lost 4 bases, the J end lost 8 bases, and 15 bases lay between the germline ends. The CDR3 coding sequence is TGTGCCAGCAGTGTCTTGACTAGTGAGGATGAGCAGTTCTTC. Translation: CASSVLTSEDEQFF.

This clone was counted between two and nine times. This chain links TRBV28 with TRBJ1-4; D is unresolved. Per the germline V gene, CDR1 is MDHEN and CDR2 is SYDVKM. V shed 2 bases and J shed 2 bases, with 6 bases lying between them. This CDR3 has 14 amino acids. CDR3 in DNA: TGTGCCAGCAGTTTAAGTGTTACTAATGAAAAACTGTTTTTT. Translated, it gives CASSLSVTNEKLFF.

J is TRBJ2-5 and V is TRBV27; D not certain. From germline, CDR1 is MNHEY and CDR2 SMNVEV (reference sequence). This CDR3 contains 12 residues. The V gene lost 4 bases and the J gene lost 4 bases, with 7 bases spanning the gap. CDR3 sequence: CASSSTAETQYF. Here the CDR3 DNA reads TGTGCCAGCAGTTCCACGGCAGAGACCCAGTACTTC.

The chain joins TRBV15 to TRBJ1-5; D unresolved. Germline-derived CDR1 and CDR2 are LNHNV and YYDKDF (reference sequence). The CDR3 covers 13 residues. Between the trimmed V and J ends, which lost 4 bases and 4 bases, there was a span of 8 bases. CDR3 residues: CATSKGPNQPQHF. In nucleotides, the CDR3 is TGTGCCACCAGCAAAGGGCCGAATCAGCCCCAGCATTTT. Looking up the rest from reference TRBV15 and TRBJ1-5 gives the full variable domain: DAMVIQNPRYQVTQFGKPVTLSCSQTLNHNVMYWYQQKSSQAPKLLFHYYDKDFNNEADTPDNFQSRRPNTSFCFLDIRSPGLGDTAMYLCATSKGPNQPQHFGDGTRLSIL.

V usage is TRBV28 and J usage is TRBJ2-1; 11 bases are shared with TRBD2. The CDR3 is made up of 16 amino acids. Germline trimming cut 6 bases from V and 5 bases from J; bases unmatched to any gene: 9. CDR1 is MDHEN, CDR2 SYDVKM, per germline. CDR3 DNA: TGTGCCAGCAGAAAACTCCTAGCGGGAGGCCACAATGAGCAGTTCTTC. It is translated as CASRKLLAGGHNEQFF.

This chain joins TRBV28 and TRBJ2-7; tentatively, D is TRBD1 (6 bases). V lost 4 bases and J 1 base, leaving 8 bases between the germline ends. Germline V CDR1 and CDR2: MDHEN, SYDVKM. The CDR3 length is 13 residues. The CDR3 coding sequence is TGTGCCAGCAGTTACAGGGATTCCTACGAGCAGTACTTC. Its translation is CASSYRDSYEQYF.

This chain connects TRBV19 to TRBJ2-3; D ambiguous. Germline CDR1 reads LNHDA; CDR2 reads SQIVND (reference sequence). CDR3 length: 13 amino acids. Trimming removed 7 bases at V and 2 bases at J, with 10 bases between. The CDR3 here is CASNTRATDTQYF. The CDR3 nucleotides are TGTGCCAGTAATACAAGGGCCACAGATACGCAGTATTTT.

This chain uses TRBV4-1 with TRBJ2-7; D possibly corresponds to TRBD1 (5 bases). Trimming left V 3 bases short and J 2 bases short, with 20 bases between. The length of the CDR3 is 17 residues. Per the germline V gene, CDR1 is MGHRA and CDR2 is YSYEKL. DNA for the CDR3: TGCGCCAGCAGCCATCCCCCCTCAGGCAGGGATACCTACGAGCAGTACTTC. It translates to CASSHPPSGRDTYEQYF.

The rearrangement uses TRBV7-9 and TRBJ2-7, with 12 bases matching TRBD1. Germline values: CDR1 SEHNR, CDR2 FQNEAQ (reference sequence). The CDR3 is made up of 15 amino acids. V shed 5 bases and J 6 bases; nucleotides not matched to a gene: 8. The CDR3 nucleotides read TGTGCCAGCAGCCAAACCGGGACAGGGGGCCGCGAGCAGTACTTC. This translates into CASSQTGTGGREQYF.

The chain recombines TRBV28 with TRBJ2-7; 7 nucleotides match TRBD1. V lost 8 bases to trimming and J lost 3 bases; unmatched junction nucleotides: 10. CDR3 size: 14 residues. The germline V gene has CDR1 MDHEN and CDR2 SYDVKM. The CDR3 region has the DNA TGTGCCAGCGTTAACCGGGACAGCCTCTACGAGCAGTACTTC. It specifies CASVNRDSLYEQYF.

The V gene is TRBV4-1, the J gene TRBJ1-3; no reliable D call. In germline, CDR1 is MGHRA, CDR2 YSYEKL. V lost 0 bases to trimming and J lost 6 bases, with 6 bases between them. This CDR3 is 13 amino acids long. CDR3 protein: CASSQDYENTIYF. The CDR3 nucleotides are TGCGCCAGCAGCCAAGACTATGAAAACACCATATATTTT.

CDR3 bases: TGTGCCAGCAGCCTTCAACACGAGCAGTACTTC. It is translated as CASSLQHEQYF. The genes are TRBV28 and TRBJ2-7; D is ambiguous. The CDR3 consists of 11 residues. Trimming stripped 6 bases from V and 5 bases from J, with 8 bases between. Germline-derived CDR1 and CDR2 are MDHEN and SYDVKM. Full variable domain (missing parts from reference TRBV28 and TRBJ2-7): DVKVTQSSRYLVKRTGEKVFLECVQDMDHENMFWYRQDPGLGLRLIYFSYDVKMKEKGDIPEGYSVSREKKERFSLILESASTNQTSMYLCASSLQHEQYFGPGTRLTVT.

The rearrangement joins TRBV12-5 to TRBJ2-1; 10 nucleotides align to TRBD2. Germline V gives CDR1 LGHNT, CDR2 FRNRAP. Trimming removed 1 base from V and 0 bases from J; junction bases left unmatched: 12. This CDR3 comprises 20 residues. The CDR3 DNA follows: TGTGCTAGTGGTTTGGGGGTTCTAGCGGGGGTTAAGAGCTCCTACAATGAGCAGTTCTTC. It is translated as CASGLGVLAGVKSSYNEQFF. The whole variable domain, filled in from reference TRBV12-5 and TRBJ2-1, reads DARVTQTPRHKVTEMGQEVTMRCQPILGHNTVFWYRQTMMQGLELLAYFRNRAPLDDSGMPKDRFSAEMPDATLATLKIQPSEPRDSAVYFCASGLGVLAGVKSSYNEQFFGPGTRLTVL.